The next 32 T cell receptor beta chains were all read from a single sample in a study of lymphopenia after photon versus proton radiotherapy. Measured with immunoSEQ multiplex PCR; TCRdb has only the in-frame clones, and not every one. The sample contains approximately 70,000 clones, about nine tenths of which appear only once. The material sequenced was peripheral blood, taken from a patient treated with proton-based radiotherapy. The receptors stem from a man aged 80 or over with esophageal cancer.

This clone has a handful of counts. This chain connects TRBV5-6 to TRBJ1-1; no definite D call. Germline V gene data show CDR1 as SGHDT and CDR2 as YYEEEE. Between the trimmed V and J ends, which lost 3 bases and 1 base, there was a span of 10 bases. The CDR3 consists of 14 residues. CDR3 residues: CASSWGRSNTEAFF. The DNA for the CDR3 is TGTGCCAGCAGCTGGGGAAGGTCGAACACTGAAGCTTTCTTT.

This clone occurred once. This chain links TRBV30 with TRBJ2-5; 15 bases line up with TRBD2. There are 15 residues in the CDR3. The junction had 6 bases not matched to a gene; V was cut back by 5 bases and J by 5 bases. Germline V gene data show CDR1 as GTSNPN and CDR2 as SVGIG (reference sequence). This chain's CDR3 is CAWRTSGRAVETQYF. In nucleotides, the CDR3 is TGTGCCTGGCGGACTAGCGGGAGGGCCGTTGAGACCCAGTACTTC.

This sequence joins TRBV19 and TRBJ2-7; D is ambiguous. Germline values: CDR1 LNHDA, CDR2 SQIVND (reference sequence). The germline V and J ends were trimmed by 1 base and 3 bases, with 10 bases remaining between them. This CDR3 contains 14 residues. The DNA of the CDR3 is TGTGCCAGTAGTATAGGGGAAATCGGCTACGAGCAGTACTTC. Protein: CASSIGEIGYEQYF. The whole variable domain, filled in from reference TRBV19 and TRBJ2-7, reads DGGITQSPKYLFRKEGQNVTLSCEQNLNHDAMYWYRQDPGQGLRLIYYSQIVNDFQKGDIAEGYSVSREKKESFPLTVTSAQKNPTAFYLCASSIGEIGYEQYFGPGTRLTVT.

The genes are TRBV5-1 and TRBJ2-1, with 7 bases fitting TRBD2. Germline trimming cut 7 bases from V and 5 bases from J; bases unmatched to any gene: 0. CDR1 is SGHRS and CDR2 is YFSETQ in the germline V gene. This CDR3 region has 11 residues. DNA of the CDR3: TGCGCCAGCCGGGAGGACAATGAGCAGTTCTTC. Amino acids: CASREDNEQFF.

The chain is built from TRBV11-2 and TRBJ2-1; possibly TRBD1 for D (5 bases). Germline V gene data show CDR1 as SGHAT and CDR2 as FQNNGV. V was cut by 5 bases and J by 4 bases, with 12 bases left in between. The CDR3 runs to 14 residues. The CDR3 sequence: CASSRVGAYNEQFF. In DNA, the CDR3 is TGTGCCAGCAGCCGGGTAGGGGCATACAATGAGCAGTTCTTC.

This clone appeared once. The chain joins TRBV7-6 to TRBJ2-3; tentatively, D is TRBD2 (6 bases). Between the trimmed V and J ends, which lost 5 bases and 4 bases, there was a span of 10 bases. The germline V gene encodes CDR1 SGHVS and CDR2 FNYEAQ. The length of the CDR3 is 13 residues. CDR3 in DNA: TGTGCCAGCAGCCGGGAGAGGGCAGATACGCAGTATTTT. Encoded protein: CASSRERADTQYF.

V usage is TRBV6-1 and J usage is TRBJ2-7, with unresolved D. The V end was cut by 4 bases, the J end by 2 bases, with 9 bases between. The CDR3 spans 13 residues. The germline CDR1 and CDR2 sequences are MNHNS and SASEGT. Written as DNA, the CDR3 is TGTGCCAGCAGTGGGACGGAGACCTACGAGCAGTACTTC. Its protein product is CASSGTETYEQYF.

This sequence joins TRBV25-1 and TRBJ1-2; 9 nucleotides line up with TRBD1. The CDR3 is 12 residues long. The junction had 8 bases not matched to a gene; V was cut back by 6 bases and J by 12 bases. Germline assignment: CDR1 MGHDK and CDR2 SYGVNS. CDR3 residues: CASRGTGLFHTF. CDR3 DNA sequence: TGTGCCAGCAGGGGGACAGGGCTTTTCCACACCTTC.

This chain connects TRBV4-1 to TRBJ1-2, with unresolved D. The CDR3 has 13 residues. V lost 1 base and J 3 bases, leaving 6 bases between the germline ends. Germline V gene sequence: CDR1 MGHRA, CDR2 YSYEKL. CDR3 DNA sequence: TGCGCCAGCAGCCAAGTGGCAGACTATGGCTACACCTTC. Its protein is CASSQVADYGYTF.

The gene calls are TRBV6-6 and TRBJ2-7, with D perhaps being TRBD1 or TRBD2 (6 bases each). V was pared by 2 bases and J by 7 bases, with 12 bases between. CDR3 size: 13 residues. Germline V gives CDR1 MNHNY, CDR2 SVGAGI (reference sequence). CDR3 sequence: CASSYPGASEQYF. DNA of the CDR3: TGTGCCAGCAGTTACCCGGGGGCCTCTGAGCAGTACTTC.

The J gene is TRBJ2-7, the V gene TRBV18; D gene ambiguous. Germline loops: CDR1 KGHSH, CDR2 LQKENI. The CDR3 has 13 residues. Trimming took 4 bases from V and 0 from J, leaving 7 bases between them. This CDR3 is CASSRPSSYEQYF. CDR3 in DNA: TGTGCCAGCTCACGGCCAAGCTCCTACGAGCAGTACTTC.

J is TRBJ1-2 and V is TRBV10-3; D uncertain. V dropped 0 bases and J dropped 4 bases, with 15 bases sitting between them. From germline, CDR1 is ENHRY and CDR2 SYGVKD. The CDR3 length is 16 residues. Written as DNA, the CDR3 is TGTGCCATCAGTGAGTCGACTTCGGCACCGGGCTATGGCTACACCTTC. This gives the protein CAISESTSAPGYGYTF.

The gene calls are TRBV10-1 and TRBJ2-5; 10 nucleotides match TRBD1. The J call is doubtful: the DNA matches TRBJ2-7 better. The CDR3 length is 15 residues. CDR1 and CDR2 (germline): WNHNN, SYGVQD (reference sequence). Written as DNA, the CDR3 is TGCGCCAGCAGTTCGGACAGGGGGGATTCCTACGAGCAGTACTTC. Translation: CASSSDRGDSYEQYF.

The chain couples TRBV29-1 to TRBJ2-3; D is perhaps TRBD1 (6 bases). This CDR3 comprises 15 residues. The germline CDR1 and CDR2 sequences are SQVTM and ANQGSEA. The CDR3: CTSTGPSPGTDTQYF. CDR3 sequence (DNA): TGCACCTCGACAGGACCATCACCGGGGACAGATACGCAGTATTTT.

V usage is TRBV30 and J usage is TRBJ2-7; 9 bases fit TRBD2. Germline CDR1 is GTSNPN and CDR2 is SVGIG (reference sequence). J gave up 0 bases and V 3 bases, and 3 bases lay outside the gene matches. This CDR3 has 14 residues. The CDR3 DNA is TGTGCCTGGAGGCGGGGGGGGACCTCCTACGAGCAGTACTTC. Protein sequence: CAWRRGGTSYEQYF.

The chain uses TRBV9 and TRBJ1-3; D is uncertain. The CDR3 has 14 amino acids. Trimming shortened V by 4 bases and J by 4 bases, and 12 bases separated the two germline ends. Germline assignment: CDR1 SGDLS and CDR2 YYNGEE. The CDR3 DNA reads TGTGCCAGCAGCCCCGCTTCGGAGGGAAACACCATATATTTT. It translates to CASSPASEGNTIYF.

The chain employs TRBV27 and TRBJ2-7; possible D gene TRBD1, 5 bases. The germline V gene encodes CDR1 MNHEY and CDR2 SMNVEV (reference sequence). Trimming shortened V by 5 bases and J by 0 bases, and 14 bases separated the two germline ends. This CDR3 region has 15 residues. CDR3 sequence (DNA): TGTGCCAGCAGTCCCCGGTGGGGCAGCTCCTACGAGCAGTACTTC. Protein sequence: CASSPRWGSSYEQYF.

The rearrangement links TRBV7-9 to TRBJ1-2; D perhaps matches TRBD1 (5 bases). The germline V gene has CDR1 SEHNR and CDR2 FQNEAQ (reference sequence). The CDR3 is 14 residues long. V lost 5 bases, J lost 5 bases, and 15 bases lay in between. CDR3 in DNA: TGTGCCAGCAGCCGCCCGGACGGGGGTTATGGCTACACCTTC. Amino acids: CASSRPDGGYGYTF.

This chain connects TRBV7-2 to TRBJ1-6, with no clear D. Germline V gene data show CDR1 as SGHTA and CDR2 as FQGNSA. The CDR3 covers 14 residues. V gave up 5 bases and J gave up 7 bases, with 12 bases separating them. The CDR3 region has the DNA TGTGCCAGCAGCCTCCACCCCAGAAATTCACCCCTCCACTTT. Protein product: CASSLHPRNSPLHF.

In this sample, this clone turned up once. The CDR3 DNA follows: TGTGCCAGCTCAATACAGGGGGCGGGGTACGAGCAGTACTTC. This encodes CASSIQGAGYEQYF. The chain links TRBV18 to TRBJ2-7, with 9 nucleotides matching TRBD1. Germline CDR1 KGHSH, CDR2 LQKENI. The V segment lost 5 bases and the J segment 4 bases; nucleotides outside the gene matches: 6. The CDR3 is made up of 14 amino acids. Filled out from reference TRBV18 and TRBJ2-7, the complete variable domain reads NAGVMQNPRHLVRRRGQEARLRCSPMKGHSHVYWYRQLPEEGLKFMVYLQKENIIDESGMPKERFSAEFPKEGPSILRIQQVVRGDSAAYFCASSIQGAGYEQYFGPGTRLTVT.

This clone was detected once. The chain employs TRBV5-1 and TRBJ1-1; D call uncertain. The germline gives CDR1 SGHRS, CDR2 YFSETQ. The CDR3 runs 12 residues. The V end lost 0 bases, the J end lost 5 bases, and 5 bases lay between the germline ends. The CDR3 here is CASSLARTEAFF. The CDR3 nucleotides read TGCGCCAGCAGCTTGGCTCGGACTGAAGCTTTCTTT.

In its sample, this clone was seen a few times. The rearrangement joins TRBV6-6 to TRBJ2-7, with 11 bases lining up with TRBD2. V dropped 2 bases and J dropped 5; count of bases not matched to a gene: 8. The length of the CDR3 is 16 residues. Germline-derived CDR1 and CDR2 are MNHNY and SVGAGI (reference sequence). Here the CDR3 DNA reads TGTGCCAGCAGTTACCCTTTAGCGGGAGGGGGGAACGAGCAGTACTTC. Amino acids: CASSYPLAGGGNEQYF.

This clone was counted once. V usage is TRBV11-2 and J usage is TRBJ2-7; the D gene is possibly TRBD2 (6 bases). The ends were cut back, 5 bases at V and 6 bases at J, with 11 bases in the middle. Looked up from germline, CDR1 is SGHAT and CDR2 is FQNNGV. There are 12 residues in the CDR3. The CDR3 region is CASSPQGGEQYF. In nucleotides, the CDR3 is TGTGCCAGCAGCCCGCAGGGAGGCGAGCAGTACTTC.

The chain recombines TRBV19 with TRBJ2-7; 11 bases agree with TRBD1. V shed 6 bases and J 3 bases; nucleotides not matched to a gene: 4. The CDR3 consists of 14 residues. Germline lookup yields CDR1 LNHDA and CDR2 SQIVND (reference sequence). CDR3 amino acids: CASSSGTGGYEQYF. CDR3 DNA: TGTGCCAGTAGCAGCGGGACAGGGGGCTACGAGCAGTACTTC.

The chain uses TRBV20-1 and TRBJ2-7, with D unclear. This CDR3 has 11 amino acids. V lost 0 bases, J lost 7 bases, and 7 bases lay in between. In germline, CDR1 is DFQATT, CDR2 SNEGSKA (reference sequence). The CDR3 coding sequence is TGCAGTGCTAGAGATCTGGGGGAGCAGTACTTC. Translated, it gives CSARDLGEQYF.

The chain employs TRBV25-1 and TRBJ2-7, with D tentatively TRBD1 (6 bases). The CDR3 has 16 amino acids. Germline V gives CDR1 MGHDK, CDR2 SYGVNS. Deletions cut 0 bases from V and 2 bases from J, with 14 bases between. The CDR3 sequence is CASSEYRGTETYEQYF. The DNA of the CDR3 is TGTGCCAGCAGTGAATATAGGGGGACGGAAACCTACGAGCAGTACTTC.

This clone is a singleton in its sample. This chain connects TRBV2 to TRBJ1-3; D is uncertain. Trimming pared 10 bases from V and 3 bases from J, leaving 16 bases between. Germline-derived CDR1 and CDR2 are SNHLY and FYNNEI. The CDR3 sequence is 14 residues long. The CDR3, as DNA: TGTGCCACCTCACCGGGGATCGGTGGAAACACCATATATTTT. It codes for CATSPGIGGNTIYF. Combining the CDR3 with reference TRBV2 and TRBJ1-3 gives the whole variable domain EPEVTQTPSHQVTQMGQEVILRCVPISNHLYFYWYRQILGQKVEFLVSFYNNEISEKSEIFDDQFSVERPDGSNFTLKIRSTKLEDSAMYFCATSPGIGGNTIYFGEGSWLTVV.

The chain links TRBV7-8 to TRBJ2-1, with TRBD2 matching over 8 bases. With 5 bases clipped from V and 9 bases from J, the junction kept 9 bases outside the gene matches. Germline loops: CDR1 SGHVS, CDR2 FQNEAQ. The CDR3 extends over 14 amino acids. CDR3 region: CASSPRTSSGEQFF. The CDR3 bases are TGTGCCAGCAGCCCTCGGACTAGCTCGGGTGAGCAGTTCTTC.

This clone was observed once. The rearrangement joins TRBV28 to TRBJ2-7; 9 bases line up with TRBD1. V shed 4 bases, J shed 9 bases, and the junction held 10 bases outside the gene matches. The CDR3 totals 14 residues. Germline CDR1 MDHEN, CDR2 SYDVKM. The DNA of the CDR3 is TGTGCCAGCAGTTCCCGGGACAGGGCTTTCTCGCAGTACTTC. It is translated as CASSSRDRAFSQYF.

The chain carries TRBV2 and TRBJ1-2; perhaps TRBD1 as D (5 bases). There are 15 residues in the CDR3. Germline loops: CDR1 SNHLY, CDR2 FYNNEI. Deletions cut 2 bases from V and 4 bases from J, with 14 bases between. As DNA, the CDR3 is TGTGCCAGCAGTGAACGGGGGATTCGATCCTATGGCTACACCTTC. Translated, it gives CASSERGIRSYGYTF.

This rearrangement joins TRBV20-1 to TRBJ2-1, with D perhaps TRBD2 (5 bases). Trimming removed 3 bases at V and 8 bases at J, with 5 bases between. There are 10 residues in the CDR3. Germline V gene lookup returns CDR1 DFQATT and CDR2 SNEGSKA (reference sequence). CDR3 sequence reads: CSARGDEQFF. The CDR3 coding sequence is TGCAGTGCTAGGGGAGATGAGCAGTTCTTC.

The CDR3 nucleotides are TGTGCCAGCAGCTATTACACCGGGGAGCTGTTTTTT. Translated, it gives CASSYYTGELFF. The V call is TRBV2, the J call TRBJ2-2; D uncertain. CDR1 is SNHLY and CDR2 is FYNNEI in the germline V gene. The CDR3 has 12 amino acids. Trimming shortened V by 6 bases and J by 3 bases, and 5 bases separated the two germline ends.